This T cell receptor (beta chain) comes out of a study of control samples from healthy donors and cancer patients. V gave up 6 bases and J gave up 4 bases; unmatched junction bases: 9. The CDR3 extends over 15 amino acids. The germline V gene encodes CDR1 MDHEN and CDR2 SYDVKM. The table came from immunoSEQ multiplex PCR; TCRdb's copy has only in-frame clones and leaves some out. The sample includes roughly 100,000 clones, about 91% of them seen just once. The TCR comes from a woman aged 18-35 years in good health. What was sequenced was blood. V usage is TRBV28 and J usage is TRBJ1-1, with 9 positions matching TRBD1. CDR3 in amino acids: CASRAPGQGPTEAFF. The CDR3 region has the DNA TGTGCCAGCAGAGCCCCAGGACAGGGGCCCACTGAAGCTTTCTTT.